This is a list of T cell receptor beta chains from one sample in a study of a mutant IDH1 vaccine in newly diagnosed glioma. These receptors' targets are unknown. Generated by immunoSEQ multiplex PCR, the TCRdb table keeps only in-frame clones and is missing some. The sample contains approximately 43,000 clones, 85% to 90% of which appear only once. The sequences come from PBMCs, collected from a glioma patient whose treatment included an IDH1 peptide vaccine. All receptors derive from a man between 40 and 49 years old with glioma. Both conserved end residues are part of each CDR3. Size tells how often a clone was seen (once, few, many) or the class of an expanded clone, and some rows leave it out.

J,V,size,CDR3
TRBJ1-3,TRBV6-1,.,CASSEDGEGGNTIYF
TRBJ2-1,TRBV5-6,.,CASSPPRGVSYNEQFF
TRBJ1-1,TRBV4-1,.,CASSQKRFGTGGEYTEAFF
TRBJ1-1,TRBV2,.,CASSEAWDRVTRTEAFF
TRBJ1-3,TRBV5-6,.,CANGRHLSSGNTIYF
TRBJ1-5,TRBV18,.,CASSQGNSNQPQHF
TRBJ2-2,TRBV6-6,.,CASIGIASGGTGELFF
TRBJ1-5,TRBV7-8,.,CASSPGTMQPQHF
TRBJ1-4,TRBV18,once,CASSEPGLLFF
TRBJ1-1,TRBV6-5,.,CASSRQGLNTEAFF
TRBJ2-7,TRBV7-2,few,CASSFDSGAPYEQYF
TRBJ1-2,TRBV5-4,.,CASSPGPDYGYTF
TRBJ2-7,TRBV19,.,CASSSRMTGSYEQYF
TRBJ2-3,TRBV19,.,CASSMEAGVTDTQYF
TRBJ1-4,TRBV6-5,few,CASSYSKGAHEKLFF
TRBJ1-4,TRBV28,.,CASSSVWGTNEKLFF
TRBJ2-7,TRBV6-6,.,CASGREPSSYEQYF
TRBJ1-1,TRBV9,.,CASSVSFTRGNTEAFF
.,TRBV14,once,CASSHDGTADYEQYF
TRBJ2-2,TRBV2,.,CASSATGREDGELFF
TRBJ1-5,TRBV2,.,CASSLGQGGQPQHF
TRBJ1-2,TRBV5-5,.,CASSLFVPIRHGYTF
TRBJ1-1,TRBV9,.,CASSALSGEGTEAFF
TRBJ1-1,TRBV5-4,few,CASSDLGGRKGTEAFF
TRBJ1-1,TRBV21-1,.,CASTKTSGGREDTEAFF
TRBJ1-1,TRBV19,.,CASSTRQANTEAFF
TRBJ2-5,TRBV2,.,CASSRDRAETQYF
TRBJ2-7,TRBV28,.,CASSSTGHSNPYEQYF